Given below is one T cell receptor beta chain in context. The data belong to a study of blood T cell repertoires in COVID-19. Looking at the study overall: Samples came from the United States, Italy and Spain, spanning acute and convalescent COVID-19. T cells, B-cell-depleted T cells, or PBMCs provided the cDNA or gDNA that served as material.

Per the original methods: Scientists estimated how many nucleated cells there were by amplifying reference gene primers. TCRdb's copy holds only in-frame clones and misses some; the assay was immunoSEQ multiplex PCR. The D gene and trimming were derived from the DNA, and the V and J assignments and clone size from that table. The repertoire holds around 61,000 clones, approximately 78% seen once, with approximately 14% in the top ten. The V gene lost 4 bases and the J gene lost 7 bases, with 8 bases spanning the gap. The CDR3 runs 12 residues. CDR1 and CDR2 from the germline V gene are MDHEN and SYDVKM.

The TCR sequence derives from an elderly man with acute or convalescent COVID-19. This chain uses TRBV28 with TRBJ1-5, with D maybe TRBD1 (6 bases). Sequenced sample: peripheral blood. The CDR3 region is CASSSGAQPQHF. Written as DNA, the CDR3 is TGTGCCAGCAGTTCAGGGGCCCAGCCCCAGCATTTT.